This entry lists 10 T cell receptor beta chains sequenced from one sample in a study of blood T cell repertoires in COVID-19. The assay was immunoSEQ multiplex PCR, and TCRdb's table has in-frame clones only and misses some. The table has roughly 250,000 clones, about 88% seen once; the top ten hold 2% to 2.5%. Sequencing input: peripheral blood. These receptors were taken from a woman in her 40s who had recovered from COVID-19.

The chain has TRBV6-2 or TRBV6-3 and TRBJ2-1; TRBD2 matches 7 bases. Germline values: CDR1 MNHEY, CDR2 SVGEGT. The CDR3 totals 15 residues. Germline trimming cut 2 bases from V and 6 bases from J; bases unmatched to any gene: 7. The CDR3 is CASSYELARINEQFF. CDR3 sequence (DNA): TGTGCCAGCAGTTACGAACTAGCGCGGATCAATGAGCAGTTCTTC.

This rearrangement joins TRBV2 to TRBJ2-7; D is unclear. Germline V CDR1 and CDR2: SNHLY, FYNNEI. The CDR3 extends over 14 amino acids. V gave up 5 bases and J gave up 2 bases, with 13 bases separating them. Here the CDR3 reads CASSIRTETYEQYF. CDR3 DNA sequence: TGTGCCAGCAGTATCCGTACAGAGACCTACGAGCAGTACTTC.

J is TRBJ1-2 and V is TRBV29-1; a possible D gene is TRBD1 (5 bases). Trimming stripped 8 bases from V and 6 bases from J, with 19 bases between. The CDR3 spans 13 residues. Germline CDR1 is SQVTM and CDR2 is ANQGSEA. DNA of the CDR3: TGCAGCATTACCGAGACAGTACGAGATGGCTACACCTTC. Amino acid sequence: CSITETVRDGYTF.

The J gene is TRBJ2-3, the V gene TRBV5-1, with D possibly being TRBD2 (5 bases). V was pared by 7 bases and J by 0 bases, with 12 bases between. Germline loops: CDR1 SGHRS, CDR2 YFSETQ. The CDR3 totals 14 residues. CDR3 DNA sequence: TGCGCCAGCCGCCTAGCCCTAAGCACAGATACGCAGTATTTT. Protein sequence: CASRLALSTDTQYF.

This clone was recorded only once. This sequence joins TRBV7-2 and TRBJ1-2, with TRBD1 as a possible D gene (5 bases). The germline gives CDR1 SGHTA, CDR2 FQGNSA. V lost 5 bases to trimming and J lost 6 bases, with 22 bases between them. This CDR3 comprises 16 residues. The CDR3 region has the DNA TGTGCCAGCAGCCCTGAGAGGGACGGAGGGCTGGATGGCTACACCTTC. This translates into CASSPERDGGLDGYTF.

The chain joins TRBV6-5 to TRBJ2-1, with unresolved D. The CDR3 contains 15 residues. The ends were cut back, 7 bases at V and 0 bases at J, with 13 bases in the middle. CDR1 is MNHEY and CDR2 is SVGAGI in the germline V gene. The CDR3 DNA reads as TGTGCCAGCAAGTCCTTTAGGAGCTCCTACAATGAGCAGTTCTTC. Translation: CASKSFRSSYNEQFF.

The chain has TRBV7-8 and TRBJ1-3; the match to TRBD1 covers 7 bases. Trimming took 1 base from V and 3 from J; bases not matched to a gene: 6. CDR1 is SGHVS, CDR2 FQNEAQ, per germline. CDR3 size: 16 residues. The CDR3 sequence: CASSLVGGLGGNTIYF. The CDR3, as DNA: TGTGCCAGCAGCTTAGTAGGGGGCTTAGGTGGAAACACCATATATTTT.

V usage is TRBV11-2 and J usage is TRBJ2-7, with D possibly TRBD1 on 6 matching bases. Germline-derived CDR1 and CDR2 are SGHAT and FQNNGV. Trimming removed 5 bases from V and 9 bases from J, with 17 bases in between. The CDR3 length is 13 residues. CDR3 amino acids: CASSPSGDRVQYF. In nucleotides, the CDR3 is TGTGCCAGCAGCCCCTCAGGGGACCGAGTGCAGTACTTC.

The genes are TRBV5-6 and TRBJ2-7; D may be TRBD2 (6 bases). The CDR3 runs to 13 residues. V was shortened by 1 base and J by 6 bases, with 11 bases between the two germline ends. Per germline, CDR1 SGHDT and CDR2 YYEEEE. CDR3 in amino acids: CASSLFSGVEQYF. As DNA, the CDR3 is TGTGCCAGCAGCTTGTTCTCGGGGGTCGAGCAGTACTTC. Filled out from reference TRBV5-6 and TRBJ2-7, the complete variable domain reads DAGVTQSPTHLIKTRGQQVTLRCSPKSGHDTVSWYQQALGQGPQFIFQYYEEEERQRGNFPDRFSGHQFPNYSSELNVNALLLGDSALYLCASSLFSGVEQYFGPGTRLTVT.

This chain links TRBV5-1 with TRBJ2-5; D possibly corresponds to TRBD2 (5 bases). This CDR3 region has 13 residues. The germline V gene has CDR1 SGHRS and CDR2 YFSETQ. V was cut by 4 bases and J by 9 bases, with 16 bases left in between. As DNA, the CDR3 is TGCGCCAGCAGCCCTGGACTGTCAAGGGCCCAGTACTTC. It is translated as CASSPGLSRAQYF.